This T cell receptor beta chain was documented in a study of cytomegalovirus exposure and HLA in healthy donors. Both 60 Vbeta primers and 13 Jbeta primers went into the PCR. The method was immunoSEQ multiplex PCR; TCRdb's version includes in-frame clones alone and lacks a portion of them. Among around 70,000 clones, less than 70% were seen once, and the ten largest hold around 3%. In germline, CDR1 is ENHRY, CDR2 SYGVKD. The CDR3 contains 14 residues. Unmatched junction bases numbered 5, after V lost 7 bases and J lost 0 bases. The genes are TRBV10-3 and TRBJ1-1, with 7 bases that match TRBD1. This sequence originates from a man aged 25-40 years in good health and CMV-seronegative. The sequenced sample consisted of PBMCs. The CDR3 DNA reads TGTGCCATCAAGCCGGGACAGATGAACACTGAAGCTTTCTTT. Its protein product is CAIKPGQMNTEAFF.